Below, 24 T cell receptor beta chains from the same sample are listed, as sequenced in a study of metastatic and nonmetastatic thyroid tumors. Prior to thyroid surgery, none of the patients had received any treatment. TCRdb ran MiXCR on the PCR reads. The sample holds around 31,000 clones, roughly 29% seen once. Sample: blood. These TCRs come from a female donor with papillary thyroid cancer or a benign thyroid nodule (not recorded which). Some clones in this sample may be carry-over from other donors' samples.

This sequence joins TRBV15 and TRBJ2-7, with 7 bases lining up with TRBD1. Germline V gives CDR1 LNHNV, CDR2 YYDKDF (reference sequence). The CDR3 consists of 13 residues. With V trimmed by 7 bases and J by 6 bases, 9 bases remained unmatched. CDR3 bases: TGTGCCACCAATCGGGACAGAAGCCCCGAGCAGTACTTC. This translates into CATNRDRSPEQYF. The full variable domain, with the rest looked up from reference TRBV15 and TRBJ2-7, is DAMVIQNPRYQVTQFGKPVTLSCSQTLNHNVMYWYQQKSSQAPKLLFHYYDKDFNNEADTPDNFQSRRPNTSFCFLDIRSPGLGDTAMYLCATNRDRSPEQYFGPGTRLTVT.

This clone is categorized as medium-sized. The chain couples TRBV27 to TRBJ2-7; perhaps TRBD1 as D (6 bases). Trimming stripped 3 bases from V and 4 bases from J, with 22 bases between. This CDR3 is 17 amino acids long. Germline V gene lookup returns CDR1 MNHEY and CDR2 SMNVEV (reference sequence). The CDR3 spells CASSFGVGASSPYEQYF. CDR3 in DNA: TGTGCCAGCAGTTTTGGGGTGGGGGCTAGCTCCCCGTACGAGCAGTACTTC.

The chain uses TRBV6-6 and TRBJ1-6; no clear D. Trimming took 0 bases from V and 0 from J, leaving 12 bases between them. Germline V lookup: CDR1 MNHNY, CDR2 SVGAGI (reference sequence). This CDR3 is built from 18 residues. CDR3 coding DNA: TGTGCCAGCAGTTACTCAGGCCTTAGGAGCTCCTATAATTCACCCCTCCACTTT. Its protein is CASSYSGLRSSYNSPLHF.

Ten or more counts support this clone. The CDR3 loop reads CASSQASSSGYTF. The DNA of the CDR3 is TGTGCCAGCAGCCAGGCCTCTTCTAGTGGCTACACCTTC. This rearrangement joins TRBV9 to TRBJ1-2; D not certain. In germline, CDR1 is SGDLS, CDR2 YYNGEE. The CDR3 consists of 13 residues. The V end was cut by 4 bases, the J end by 7 bases, with 14 bases between.

The sample holds many counts of this clone. V gene TRBV6-2 or TRBV6-3 combines with J gene TRBJ2-1; D unclear. The CDR3 contains 14 residues. Trimming removed 0 bases from V and 5 bases from J, with 8 bases in between. The V gene's germline CDR1 is MNHEY and CDR2 SVGEGT. CDR3 sequence reads: CASSYSGTNNEQFF. The CDR3 nucleotides read TGTGCCAGCAGTTACTCAGGTACTAACAATGAGCAGTTCTTC.

V is TRBV20-1 and J is TRBJ2-7, with 8 bases fitting TRBD2. The V segment lost 7 bases and the J segment 2 bases; nucleotides outside the gene matches: 16. There are 16 residues in the CDR3. Germline CDR1 and CDR2: DFQATT and SNEGSKA (reference sequence). CDR3 in amino acids: CSVRGIRSGMTYEQYF. The CDR3 nucleotides are TGCAGTGTCAGGGGAATTCGTAGCGGGATGACCTACGAGCAGTACTTC.

This sequence joins TRBV6-1 and TRBJ2-3; 8 bases are a match to TRBD1. V was clipped by 10 bases and J by 1 base; unmatched bases: 7. The CDR3 contains 14 residues. Looked up from germline, CDR1 is MNHNS and CDR2 is SASEGT. The CDR3 DNA sequence: TGTGCCACCTCGGACAGGGTAGGCACAGATACGCAGTATTTT. Amino acids: CATSDRVGTDTQYF.

The chain is built from TRBV28 and TRBJ2-1; D assignment may be TRBD1 or TRBD2 (5 bases each). V lost 3 bases and J lost 4, with 10 bases in between. CDR3 length equals 14 residues. The germline V gene has CDR1 MDHEN and CDR2 SYDVKM. CDR3 protein: CASSFVGEYNEQFF. DNA of the CDR3: TGTGCCAGCAGTTTCGTGGGGGAATACAATGAGCAGTTCTTC.

There are a few counts of this clone. The chain joins TRBV12-3 or TRBV12-4 to TRBJ1-2, with D hard to call. The CDR3 spans 14 residues. With 3 bases removed from V and 4 bases from J, the gap between germline ends came to 12 bases. Here the CDR3 DNA reads TGTGCCAGCAGTTTGGGCCGACTCCGCTATGGCTACACCTTC. This gives the protein CASSLGRLRYGYTF.

This clone was found a few times. This rearrangement joins TRBV19 to TRBJ2-1; tentatively, D is TRBD2 (6 bases). Between the trimmed V and J ends, which lost 3 bases and 2 bases, there was a span of 14 bases. The germline gives CDR1 LNHDA, CDR2 SQIVND (reference sequence). The CDR3 is 16 amino acids. Written as DNA, the CDR3 is TGTGCCAGTAGTATCGTGGGCGGGATAGCCTACAATGAGCAGTTCTTC. It yields the protein CASSIVGGIAYNEQFF.

J is TRBJ2-7 and V is TRBV27; 7 nucleotides align to TRBD2. The CDR3 covers 14 residues. The germline CDR1 and CDR2 sequences are MNHEY and SMNVEV (reference sequence). Trimming took 5 bases from V and 7 from J; bases not matched to a gene: 11. This CDR3 reads CASSRDYPGLEQYF. The CDR3 bases are TGTGCCAGCAGTAGGGACTACCCGGGGCTTGAGCAGTACTTC.

The chain recombines TRBV28 with TRBJ1-1; D is unresolved. V lost 7 bases and J lost 10, with 19 bases in between. Germline V gene lookup returns CDR1 MDHEN and CDR2 SYDVKM. This CDR3 is built from 13 residues. The CDR3 loop reads CASIPTDAAVAFF. DNA of the CDR3: TGTGCCAGCATACCAACCGACGCTGCTGTAGCTTTCTTT.

V gene TRBV11-2 combines with J gene TRBJ1-3, with a tentative D call TRBD1 (5 bases). This CDR3 contains 14 residues. Looked up from germline, CDR1 is SGHAT and CDR2 is FQNNGV. V lost 3 bases and J lost 0, with 6 bases in between. DNA for the CDR3: TGTGCCAGCAGCTTCGGGGGCTCTGGAAACACCATATATTTT. This sequence encodes CASSFGGSGNTIYF.

This sequence joins TRBV28 and TRBJ2-7; 8 nucleotides line up with TRBD1. The CDR3 contains 16 residues. CDR1 is MDHEN, CDR2 SYDVKM, per germline. Losses at the gene ends were 5 bases for V and 5 bases for J; bases not matched to a gene: 14. The CDR3: CASSPDRQGSGDEQYF. The CDR3 DNA sequence: TGTGCCAGCAGTCCAGATCGACAGGGGTCCGGCGACGAGCAGTACTTC.

The chain links TRBV28 to TRBJ2-7, with TRBD1 as a possible D gene (6 bases). The length of the CDR3 is 12 residues. V lost 2 bases to trimming and J lost 6 bases, with 8 bases between them. From germline, CDR1 is MDHEN and CDR2 SYDVKM. The CDR3 DNA sequence: TGTGCCAGCAGTTTAGCAGGGGTCGAGCAGTACTTC. This codes for CASSLAGVEQYF.

J is TRBJ2-3 and V is TRBV20-1; D gene uncertain. Per germline, CDR1 DFQATT and CDR2 SNEGSKA (reference sequence). This CDR3 contains 15 residues. With 5 bases removed from V and 2 bases from J, the gap between germline ends came to 17 bases. CDR3 sequence (DNA): TGCAGTGCTCCCGTGGGTACGCGGATCACAGATACGCAGTATTTT. Translating it yields CSAPVGTRITDTQYF.

Only a few counts were recorded for this clone. The chain links TRBV19 to TRBJ1-2; the D gene is possibly TRBD1 (5 bases). Trimming stripped 6 bases from V and 4 bases from J, with 12 bases between. The CDR3 sequence is 13 residues long. Germline values: CDR1 LNHDA, CDR2 SQIVND (reference sequence). Here the CDR3 DNA reads TGTGCCAGTAGCGTTACGGGGACCTATGGCTACACCTTC. Translated, it gives CASSVTGTYGYTF.

The sample holds a few counts of this clone. This chain joins TRBV6-5 and TRBJ1-5; D is possibly TRBD1 (5 bases). The CDR3 spans 13 residues. V shed 6 bases and J shed 7 bases, with 13 bases lying between them. Germline loops: CDR1 MNHEY, CDR2 SVGAGI. The DNA for the CDR3 is TGTGCCAGCAGCTTACAGGTTAGGCAGCCCCAGCATTTT. Translating it yields CASSLQVRQPQHF.

The V call is TRBV20-1, the J call TRBJ2-7, with D possibly being TRBD1 (6 bases). Germline V CDR1 and CDR2: DFQATT, SNEGSKA (reference sequence). The length of the CDR3 is 12 residues. Trimming took off 2 bases at V and 4 bases at J, with 9 bases between the two ends. CDR3 residues: CSARQGSYEQYF. In DNA form, the CDR3 reads TGCAGTGCTAGACAGGGGTCGTACGAGCAGTACTTC.

This clone was observed a handful of times. This chain uses TRBV6-2 or TRBV6-3 with TRBJ2-2; D uncertain. CDR3 length: 13 residues. The germline CDR1 and CDR2 sequences are MNHEY and SVGEGT. V was cut by 6 bases and J by 4 bases, with 9 bases left in between. In nucleotides, the CDR3 is TGTGCCAGCAGCCCCTGGCCCACCGGGGAGCTGTTTTTT. Translating gives CASSPWPTGELFF.

This clone was counted many times. A read error may be the cause here, since a much bigger clone is one base away. V gene TRBV28 combines with J gene TRBJ2-1, with 8 bases fitting TRBD2. Trimming removed 4 bases from V and 5 bases from J; junction bases left unmatched: 19. This CDR3 is 19 amino acids long. Germline values: CDR1 MDHEN, CDR2 SYDVKM. CDR3 bases: TGTGCCAGCAGTTCGGGCAGCCACCCAGCGGGAGATCTCGACAATGAGCAGTTCTTC. This translates into CASSSGSHPAGDLDNEQFF.

The gene calls are TRBV20-1 and TRBJ1-1; D is possibly TRBD1 (5 bases). The CDR3 runs to 13 residues. Germline CDR1 is DFQATT and CDR2 is SNEGSKA (reference sequence). Trimming removed 2 bases at V and 4 bases at J, with 11 bases between. This CDR3 reads CSARPGGSTEAFF. The CDR3 coding sequence is TGCAGTGCTAGACCCGGGGGGAGCACTGAAGCTTTCTTT.

The chain has TRBV7-2 and TRBJ2-7; 12 bases are a match to TRBD2. The germline CDR1 and CDR2 sequences are SGHTA and FQGNSA. V shed 6 bases and J 4 bases; nucleotides not matched to a gene: 4. This CDR3 region has 14 residues. CDR3 sequence: CASSRTSGMYEQYF. The CDR3 region has the DNA TGTGCCAGCAGTAGGACTAGCGGGATGTACGAGCAGTACTTC.

This clone showed up just a few times. The chain carries TRBV5-1 and TRBJ2-3, with 9 bases fitting TRBD2. Germline loops: CDR1 SGHRS, CDR2 YFSETQ. The length of the CDR3 is 17 residues. V lost 4 bases to trimming and J lost 0 bases; unmatched junction nucleotides: 9. As DNA, the CDR3 is TGCGCCAGCAGCCGCCTCGGCGGGAGGGCTAGCACAGATACGCAGTATTTT. Protein: CASSRLGGRASTDTQYF.